The 7 T cell receptor beta chains listed next were all sequenced from one sample in a study of blood T cells in healthy people across ages (dated by TCRdb to about 2015). Libraries came from 5' RACE. These reads were obtained on an Illumina HiSeq 2500. The second PCR ran for about 6 to 11 cycles and used a J-beta primer mix along with a sample-barcoded 5' primer. In TCRdb, the public reads were trimmed at Q25 with fastp and aligned with MiXCR, with productive beta chains retained. Here each entry gathers all rows of one CDR3 protein and keeps the most common genes and DNA. The sample yields roughly 800,000 distinct CDR3 sequences; 20% to 25% were counted once. The ten largest clonotypes hold just under 9.5% of the sample. These sequences were also reported in another study, on T cells of mothers and their children.

Sequenced sample: blood. These receptors were taken from a boy under 18 in good health.

This clonotype came up a few times. The chain is built from TRBV11-2 and TRBJ1-1, with D unresolved. V lost 7 bases and J 0 bases, leaving 9 bases between the germline ends. Germline V gene sequence: CDR1 SGHAT, CDR2 FQNNGV. The CDR3 spans 13 residues. In DNA, the CDR3 is TGTGCCAGCATCGGACTGCTGAACACTGAAGCTTTCTTT. Translated, it gives CASIGLLNTEAFF.

The chain uses TRBV20-1 and TRBJ2-5; the D gene is possibly TRBD1 (6 bases). CDR1 and CDR2 from the germline V gene are DFQATT and SNEGSKA (reference sequence). The CDR3 loop spans 14 amino acids. Trimming shortened V by 1 base and J by 4 bases, and 13 bases separated the two germline ends. The CDR3 spells CSARVLQGGETQYF. CDR3 DNA: TGCAGTGCTAGAGTCCTACAGGGTGGAGAGACCCAGTACTTC.

CDR3 sequence: CASSLKNSGGYEQYF. The CDR3 DNA follows: TGCGCCAGCAGCTTGAAGAATAGCGGGGGCTACGAGCAGTACTTC. This sequence joins TRBV5-1 and TRBJ2-7, with 9 nucleotides matching TRBD2. Per germline, CDR1 SGHRS and CDR2 YFSETQ. Trimming at V came to 1 base and at J to 3 bases, leaving 5 bases not matched to a gene. The CDR3 covers 15 residues.

This clonotype has just a few counts. The rearrangement links TRBV6-1 to TRBJ1-2; maybe TRBD1 (5 bases). Trimming took 5 bases from V and 4 from J, leaving 11 bases between them. The CDR3 has 13 residues. Germline-derived CDR1 and CDR2 are MNHNS and SASEGT. The CDR3 is CASSPRDGYGYTF. Here the CDR3 DNA reads TGTGCCAGCAGTCCCCGGGACGGCTATGGCTACACCTTC.

This clonotype has only a few counts. The genes are TRBV7-9 and TRBJ1-5, with 7 positions matching TRBD1. The CDR3 covers 16 residues. Trimming took 5 bases from V and 1 from J; bases not matched to a gene: 8. Per germline, CDR1 SEHNR and CDR2 FQNEAQ (reference sequence). The CDR3 loop is CASSPPGTVSNQPQHF. The CDR3 coding sequence is TGTGCCAGCAGCCCTCCCGGGACAGTAAGCAATCAGCCCCAGCATTTT. The whole variable domain, filled in from reference TRBV7-9 and TRBJ1-5, reads DTGVSQNPRHKITKRGQNVTFRCDPISEHNRLYWYRQTLGQGPEFLTYFQNEAQLEKSRLLSDRFSAERPKGSFSTLEIQRTEQGDSAMYLCASSPPGTVSNQPQHFGDGTRLSIL.

The chain is built from TRBV29-1 and TRBJ2-1; no clear D. The CDR3 runs to 12 residues. Trimming removed 1 base from V and 13 bases from J, with 14 bases in between. Germline lookup yields CDR1 SQVTM and CDR2 ANQGSEA. The CDR3 coding sequence is TGCAGCGTTGAAGTCAGAATATCAATACAGTTCTTC. Its protein is CSVEVRISIQFF.

The chain carries TRBV2 and TRBJ1-4; a possible D gene is TRBD1 (5 bases). Germline V lookup: CDR1 SNHLY, CDR2 FYNNEI. Trimming pared 2 bases from V and 5 bases from J, leaving 15 bases between. The length of the CDR3 is 16 residues. CDR3 sequence: CASSEIRQGLNEKLFF. CDR3 sequence (DNA): TGTGCCAGCAGTGAAATCCGCCAGGGATTAAATGAAAAACTGTTTTTT.